The rows below give T cell receptor beta chains drawn from one sample of a study of T cell changes during pregnancy in multiple sclerosis. Here immunoSEQ multiplex PCR was the method, and the copy in TCRdb shows in-frame clones only, minus some. The sample has some 87,000 clones; roughly 96% are singletons. The material sequenced was peripheral blood, taken in the second trimester of pregnancy. These receptor sequences come from a female donor with multiple sclerosis, enrolled in a pregnancy study. The CDR3 runs from the conserved cysteine through the conserved F or W. A D gene is named only where the DNA matches it firmly. Clone sizes are given selectively: once, few, many, or a class where the clone is expanded.

v_gene	d_gene	j_gene	abundance	CDR3aa	CDR3nt
TRBV19	-	TRBJ2-7	-	CASSSDTYEQYF	TGTGCCAGTAGTTCAGACACCTACGAGCAGTACTTC
TRBV5-1	-	TRBJ2-7	-	CASSPGAGVAHEQYF	TGCGCCAGCAGCCCCGGCGCAGGGGTTGCCCACGAGCAGTACTTC
TRBV2	TRBD1	TRBJ1-1	-	CASRPTGGYLNTEAFF	TGTGCCAGCAGACCGACAGGGGGCTATTTGAACACTGAAGCTTTCTTT
TRBV6-6	-	TRBJ1-3	-	CASSPLQGKNTIYF	TGTGCCAGCAGTCCACTACAGGGTAAAAACACCATATATTTT
TRBV19	-	TRBJ2-7	-	CASSFGYEQYF	TGTGCCAGTAGCTTCGGGTACGAGCAGTACTTC
TRBV7-9	-	TRBJ1-1	-	CASSPTLDRNTEAFF	TGTGCCAGCAGCCCAACCCTCGACAGGAACACTGAAGCTTTCTTT
TRBV27	TRBD1	TRBJ2-3	-	CASSSLRTGGSTDTQYF	TGTGCCAGCAGTTCTTTACGGACAGGGGGAAGCACAGATACGCAGTATTTT
TRBV18	TRBD1	TRBJ2-7	-	CASSAEQGYHEQYF	TGTGCCAGCTCAGCCGAACAGGGGTACCACGAGCAGTACTTC
TRBV4-1	-	TRBJ2-2	-	CASSQVTGELFF	TGCGCCAGCAGCCAAGTAACCGGGGAGCTGTTTTTT
TRBV15	TRBD2	TRBJ2-1	-	CATSGTSSYNEQFF	TGTGCCACCAGTGGGACTAGCTCCTACAATGAGCAGTTCTTC
TRBV27	-	TRBJ2-7	once	CASSLHGLSNSYEQYF	TGTGCCAGCAGTCTACACGGACTTTCCAACTCCTACGAGCAGTACTTC
TRBV10-1	TRBD2	TRBJ2-1	-	CASSKKRDSYNEQFF	TGCGCCAGCAGTAAGAAGCGGGACTCCTACAATGAGCAGTTCTTC
TRBV18	-	TRBJ2-5	-	CASSPGVAPQETQYF	TGTGCCAGCTCACCAGGGGTAGCGCCCCAAGAGACCCAGTACTTC
TRBV13	TRBD1	TRBJ1-1	-	CASSPGTAEAFF	TGTGCCAGCAGCCCCGGGACAGCTGAAGCTTTCTTT
TRBV9	TRBD2	TRBJ2-7	-	CASSLRLAGIVEQYF	TGTGCCAGCAGCCTGCGACTAGCGGGAATAGTCGAGCAGTACTTC
TRBV7-9	-	TRBJ2-2	-	CASSWWRDSVTGELFF	TGTGCCAGCAGCTGGTGGCGGGACAGCGTGACCGGGGAGCTGTTTTTT
TRBV12-2	-	TRBJ2-7	-	CASRLARYFREQYF	TGTGCAAGTCGCTTAGCGAGATATTTCCGCGAGCAGTACTTC
TRBV5-1	TRBD2	TRBJ2-5	once	CASSLLGGEGETQYF	TGCGCCAGCAGCTTGTTGGGGGGGGAAGGAGAGACCCAGTACTTC
TRBV5-6	-	TRBJ1-5	-	CASSLASIEPQHF	TGTGCCAGCAGCTTAGCATCAATCGAGCCCCAGCATTTT
TRBV27	-	TRBJ2-3	-	CASSFGGAEDTQYF	TGTGCCAGCAGTTTTGGGGGGGCCGAGGATACGCAGTATTTT
TRBV30	-	TRBJ1-2	-	CAWSVIRRPYGYTF	TGTGCCTGGAGTGTAATAAGGAGACCCTATGGCTACACCTTC
TRBV11-2	-	TRBJ1-1	-	CASSLTGITEAFF	TGTGCCAGCAGCTTGACGGGAATTACTGAAGCTTTCTTT
TRBV6-1	TRBD1	TRBJ1-5	-	CASNRGQGGQPQHF	TGTGCCAGCAATAGAGGACAGGGCGGTCAGCCCCAGCATTTT
TRBV13	-	TRBJ2-2	-	CASSPRYGDRGELFF	TGTGCCAGCAGCCCGAGGTACGGGGATCGAGGGGAGCTGTTTTTT
TRBV7-2	-	TRBJ2-7	-	CASSGRGSTYEQYF	TGTGCCAGCAGCGGGAGGGGGTCGACCTACGAGCAGTACTTC
TRBV20-1	-	TRBJ1-1	-	CSGTGYTEAFF	TGCAGTGGAACAGGGTACACTGAAGCTTTCTTT
TRBV2	TRBD1	TRBJ2-3	-	CASRPYGAQGARGTDTQYF	TGTGCCAGCAGACCTTATGGGGCACAGGGGGCGAGGGGCACAGATACGCAGTATTTT
TRBV11-2	-	TRBJ2-3	-	CASTPGDTQYF	TGTGCCAGCACCCCGGGAGATACGCAGTATTTT
TRBV9	-	TRBJ2-3	-	CASSSGATDTQYF	TGTGCCAGCAGCTCAGGGGCCACAGATACGCAGTATTTT
TRBV5-4	-	TRBJ2-1	-	CASSLDGSSSYNEQFF	TGTGCCAGCAGCTTGGACGGTAGCTCGTCCTACAATGAGCAGTTCTTC
TRBV6-1	-	TRBJ2-7	-	CASLRTPYEQYF	TGTGCCAGCTTACGTACTCCCTACGAGCAGTACTTC
TRBV4-3	-	TRBJ1-3	-	CASSQGLGGSGNTIYF	TGCGCCAGCAGCCAGGGTCTGGGGGGGAGCGGAAACACCATATATTTT
TRBV5-4	-	TRBJ2-1	-	CASSLAGPYNEQFF	TGTGCCAGCAGCTTAGCGGGCCCCTACAATGAGCAGTTCTTC
TRBV20-1	-	TRBJ2-1	-	CSASIVDEQFF	TGCAGTGCTAGTATAGTGGATGAGCAGTTCTTC
TRBV19	-	TRBJ1-1	-	CASTPGGFPNTEAFF	TGTGCCAGTACCCCGGGGGGGTTCCCGAACACTGAAGCTTTCTTT
TRBV16	TRBD1	TRBJ1-2	-	CASSQPGQGVYGYTF	TGTGCCAGCAGCCAGCCGGGACAGGGGGTCTATGGCTACACCTTC
TRBV5-1	-	TRBJ1-3	-	CASSPQPGVYGNTIYF	TGCGCCAGCAGCCCCCAACCGGGGGTTTATGGAAACACCATATATTTT
TRBV19	TRBD1	TRBJ2-2	-	CASSIGAQGAPTGELFF	TGTGCCAGTAGTATAGGGGCGCAGGGGGCGCCCACCGGGGAGCTGTTTTTT
TRBV5-1	-	TRBJ2-1	-	CASSLVAVSSYNEQFF	TGCGCCAGCAGCTTGGTGGCGGTAAGCTCCTACAATGAGCAGTTCTTC
TRBV27	TRBD2	TRBJ2-1	-	CASSLRVAGAGYNEQFF	TGTGCCAGCAGTTTAAGGGTGGCGGGAGCAGGGTACAATGAGCAGTTCTTC
TRBV7-2	-	TRBJ2-2	once	CASSLGGTGELFF	TGTGCCAGCAGCCTAGGAGGGACCGGGGAGCTGTTTTTT
TRBV10-1	-	TRBJ2-1	-	CASTLDSYNEQFF	TGCGCCAGCACCCTAGACAGCTACAATGAGCAGTTCTTC
TRBV12-5	-	TRBJ2-7	-	CASGLAEAVSYEQYF	TGTGCTAGTGGTTTGGCAGAAGCGGTCTCCTACGAGCAGTACTTC
TRBV27	-	TRBJ1-1	-	CASSFRGGLAGAFF	TGTGCCAGCAGTTTTAGGGGGGGCCTAGCGGGAGCTTTCTTT
TRBV4-1	-	TRBJ2-3	-	CASSQEARDTDTQYF	TGCGCCAGCAGCCAAGAGGCGCGGGACACAGATACGCAGTATTTT